Reported below is one T cell receptor (beta chain). This clonotype came up a few times. The target of this receptor is not known. No base quality information exists; no much larger clone differs at one position. The germline V gene yields MNHNS for CDR1 and SASEGT for CDR2. There are 14 amino acids in the CDR3, from cysteine to phenylalanine inclusive. The sequence is cut down to CDR3 DNA, 42 bases in frame from base 1. V is trimmed back by 8 bases and J by 7 bases, and the junction contains 9 bases that no gene match accounts for. This record belongs to a study of T cells in Graves' hyperthyroidism and ophthalmopathy (dated by TCRdb to the late 2010s). Regarding the complete study: Peripheral blood was sampled at the time of initial diagnosis, prior to any treatment. To identify distinguishing TCR V-J signatures, a discovery cohort of 100 or so patients was used, comprising under 45 with Graves' ophthalmopathy and 57 with stable Graves' hyperthyroidism. Prospective prediction of ophthalmopathy was tested in an independent validation cohort of 18 to 20 hyperthyroidism patients and 15 to 17 patients who later progressed to ophthalmopathy. The 100 or so discovery patients were randomly split 7:3 into training and test sets. In several Graves' hyperthyroidism patients, the study also compared T-cell repertoires from thyroid tissue with T-cell repertoires from blood. After blood sampling, hyperthyroidism patients were treated with methimazole at a starting dose of 30 mg daily, and ophthalmopathy patients were treated with high-dose intravenous methylprednisolone. The paper reports TCR Vbeta CDR3 sequencing of roughly 140 peripheral blood samples: under 45 ophthalmopathy, about 75 hyperthyroidism and 17 progressor patients. What the work shows at the level of the full study, not this receptor alone: In validation, the model predicted progression to ophthalmopathy with approximately 71% sensitivity and about 72% specificity, a median of 6.5 months before onset. Most expanded thyroid clonotypes (frequency above 0.001) were also detected in blood, a finding suggesting that blood repertoires may reflect thyroid immune responses. Ophthalmopathy was separated from stable hyperthyroidism by a 13 V-J signature model, with 87.88% sensitivity and 81% to 83% specificity obtained in cross-validation and 80%/75% obtained in testing. No statistical method was used to set the sample size in advance, and investigators knew the group allocation.

A patient counted as having stable Graves' hyperthyroidism if no progression to ophthalmopathy occurred over 18 months of follow-up. The hyperthyroidism patients were between 18 and 65 years old and newly diagnosed, with a disease duration of less than 2 months. Patients with uncontrolled infections, other autoimmune diseases, pregnancy or lactation were excluded. Clinical symptoms, serum thyroxine and TRAb, thyroid ultrasound, and orbital computed tomography formed the basis for the diagnoses. Ficoll-Paque density gradient centrifugation was used to isolate PBMCs from about 9 ml of fresh peripheral blood. Trizol reagent was used to extract total RNA, and RNA quality was then checked on an Agilent 2100 Bioanalyzer. The TCR beta CDR3 regions were amplified from the RNA transcripts. The TCR CDR3 was subjected to a first round of RT-PCR using the HTBI primer set and the Qiagen OneStep RT-PCR kit. A second multiplex PCR round built the libraries, followed by size selection and purification. Sequencing of the libraries was done on an Illumina HiSeq2000 using paired-end 100 bp reads. The original pipeline was this. SOAPnuke was used to process the raw data, removing reads that contained adapters or uncalled bases, had a mean Phred below 15, or lacked an exact match to the constant primer or identifier. COPE v1.2.5 was used to merge high-quality paired reads, and clonotypes were defined as unique nucleotide sequences. MiTCR v1.1 was used to align the clonotypes against IMGT TRBV, TRBD and TRBJ reference segments. The analysis was restricted to V-J combinations with a frequency above 0.0001, which together covered around 99% of the repertoires. The TCS score was defined as the ratio of F50 (clonal expansion) to E x V (chaos), calculated using BLOSUM62-based TCRdist between CDR3 peptides within each V-J. Welch's t-statistics and random forest reduced fewer than 550 V-J features to 13, which were used in a naive Bayes classifier (R e1071). TCRdb trimmed public reads at Q25 via fastp, called clones via MiXCR and kept in-frame beta chains. For every CDR3 protein sequence, its rows merge into one entry that carries the most common genes and DNA. TCRdb's processing, not the authors', yielded these V and J calls. The sample table lists around 520,000 distinct CDR3 sequences, roughly an eighth of them with a count of one. Together, the top ten hold less than 20% of the sample.

The sequence links TRBV6-1 to TRBJ2-4, with 9 bases in between that match TRBD1. The sample was blood. The sequence derives from a woman under 30 with Graves' hyperthyroidism. The CDR3 protein is CASEPTGGTNIQYF. The sequenced DNA: TGTGCCAGCGAACCGACAGGGGGGACGAACATTCAGTACTTC.